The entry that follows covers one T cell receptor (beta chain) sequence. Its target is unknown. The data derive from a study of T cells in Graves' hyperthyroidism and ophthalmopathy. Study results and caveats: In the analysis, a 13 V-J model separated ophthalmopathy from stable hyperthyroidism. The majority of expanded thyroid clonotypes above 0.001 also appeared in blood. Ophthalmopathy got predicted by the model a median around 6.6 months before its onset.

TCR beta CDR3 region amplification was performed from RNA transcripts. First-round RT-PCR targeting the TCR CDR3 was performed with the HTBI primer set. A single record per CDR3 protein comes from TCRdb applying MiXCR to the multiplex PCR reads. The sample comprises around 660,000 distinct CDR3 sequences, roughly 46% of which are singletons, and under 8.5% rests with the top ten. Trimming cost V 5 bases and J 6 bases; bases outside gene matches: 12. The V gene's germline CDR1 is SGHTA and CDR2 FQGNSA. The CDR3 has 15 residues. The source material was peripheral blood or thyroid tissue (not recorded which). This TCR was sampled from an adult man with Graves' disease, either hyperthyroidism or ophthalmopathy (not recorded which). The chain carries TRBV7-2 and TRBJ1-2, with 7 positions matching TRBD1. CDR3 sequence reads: CASSPGGGRKDGYTF. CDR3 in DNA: TGTGCCAGCAGCCCAGGGGGGGGGCGGAAGGATGGCTACACCTTC.